A single T cell receptor (beta chain) is shown here with its context. The data are from a study of T cell changes during pregnancy in multiple sclerosis. There are 14 residues in the CDR3. The V end lost 2 bases, the J end lost 3 bases, and 10 bases lay between the germline ends. In germline, CDR1 is SNHLY, CDR2 FYNNEI. Clones were read by immunoSEQ multiplex PCR, and TCRdb kept only the in-frame ones, dropping some. The profile shows 36,000 or so clones, 92% of them singletons. This clonotype was obtained from a female donor with multiple sclerosis, enrolled in a pregnancy study. The rearrangement joins TRBV2 to TRBJ1-1; D gene ambiguous. Sequencing used PBMCs (not recorded whether the cells were cultured). The CDR3 DNA reads as TGTGCCAGCAGTGAAATCGGAGGGTACACTGAAGCTTTCTTT. Protein product: CASSEIGGYTEAFF.